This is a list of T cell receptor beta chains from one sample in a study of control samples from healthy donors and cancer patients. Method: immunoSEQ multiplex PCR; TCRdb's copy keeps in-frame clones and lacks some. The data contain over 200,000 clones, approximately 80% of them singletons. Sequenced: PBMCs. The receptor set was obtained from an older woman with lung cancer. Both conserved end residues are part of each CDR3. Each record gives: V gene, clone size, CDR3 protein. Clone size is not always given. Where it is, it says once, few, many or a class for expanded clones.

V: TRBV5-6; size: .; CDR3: CASSLAIDTQYF
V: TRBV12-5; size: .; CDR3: CASGLAGVDTQYF
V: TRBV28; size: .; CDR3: CASSLPRDWRAFF
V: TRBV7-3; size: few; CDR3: CASSLAPGGGYEQYF
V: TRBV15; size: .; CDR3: CATSRGGRPGSPLHF
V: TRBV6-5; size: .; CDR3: CASGRGLESYEQYF
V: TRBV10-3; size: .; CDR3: CAISVLGQETQYF
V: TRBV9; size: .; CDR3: CASSRMGARNGYTF
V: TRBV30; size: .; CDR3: CAWSRGGTLQWQYF
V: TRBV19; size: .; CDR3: CASSIGRNTGELFF
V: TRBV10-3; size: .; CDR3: CAISETKTSLETQYF
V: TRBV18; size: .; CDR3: CASSTRTGFENEQFF
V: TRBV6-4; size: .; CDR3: CASSDSPFYGYTF
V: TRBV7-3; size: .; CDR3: CASSFDRVGYEQYF
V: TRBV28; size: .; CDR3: CASSFIDYGYTF
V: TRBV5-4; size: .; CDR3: CASSIGAGGSTDTQYF
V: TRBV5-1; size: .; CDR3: CASSSAGTDAEAFF
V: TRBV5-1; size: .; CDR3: CASSLEGLAFLYNEQFF
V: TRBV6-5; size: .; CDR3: CASGGEIYEQYF
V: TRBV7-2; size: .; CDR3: CASSSTGGLNTEAFF
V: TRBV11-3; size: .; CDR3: CASSRGVAGGSEQFF
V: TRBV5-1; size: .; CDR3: CASSLASMRDMGKTEAFF
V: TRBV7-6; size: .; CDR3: CASSSLAGLSSGQYF
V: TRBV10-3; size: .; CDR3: CAISGGAGEKLFF
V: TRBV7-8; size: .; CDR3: CASSGRQGAGETQYF
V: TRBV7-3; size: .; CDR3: CASSPPIRDSTTNAGELFF
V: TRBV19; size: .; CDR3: CASSTQTGDGSPLHF
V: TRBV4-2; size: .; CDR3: CASSQDPQGAETQYF
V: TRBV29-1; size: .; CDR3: CSVESRDNHGYTF
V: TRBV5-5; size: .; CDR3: CASSSTRGAVDTQYF